These T cell receptor gamma chains were read from a single sample in a study of Vδ1+ human thymocytes. TCRdb reprocessed the multiplex PCR reads using CATT. The sample holds tens of thousands of gamma-chain clones; approximately 15% are singletons and the top ten take under 2%. Sample: Vdelta1+ gamma-delta thymocytes from the thymus. The receptors come from a child less than two years old who had congenital heart surgery. CDR3s include the opening cysteine and the closing phenylalanine or tryptophan. Clone sizes are given selectively: once, few, many, or a class where the clone is expanded.

V,size,J,DNA,CDR3
TRGV8,few,TRGJ1/TRGJ2,TGTGCCACCTGGGATAGGCCCGCTTATAAGAAACTCTTT,CATWDRPAYKKLF
TRGV3,.,TRGJ1/TRGJ2,TGTGCCGCCTGGGCCCCTTATTATAAGAAACTCTTT,CAAWAPYYKKLF
TRGV8,.,TRGJ1/TRGJ2,TGTGCCACCTGGGATAGAGGCCGTTTGCTCTTT,CATWDRGRLLF
TRGV9,.,TRGJP1,TGTGCCTTGTGGGGTTCCACTGGTTGGTTCAAGATATTT,CALWGSTGWFKIF
TRGV4,few,TRGJ1/TRGJ2,TGTGCCACCTGGGATGGGCTAGGTAATTATAAGAAACTCTTT,CATWDGLGNYKKLF
TRGV5,.,TRGJP1,TGTGCCACCTGGGACAGGCCCGAAGATACCACTGGTTGGTTCAAGATATTT,CATWDRPEDTTGWFKIF
TRGV9,.,TRGJ1/TRGJ2,TGTGCCTTGTGGGAGGTGCGTTTTGTGCGTGATTATAAGAAACTCTTT,CALWEVRFVRDYKKLF
TRGV4,few,TRGJP2,TGTGCCACCTGGAATCGGGCGAGTGATTGGATCAAGACGTTT,CATWNRASDWIKTF
TRGV4,.,TRGJ1/TRGJ2,TGTGCCACCTGGGATGGACCTATAGGTTATAAGAAACTCTTT,CATWDGPIGYKKLF
TRGV9,few,TRGJ1/TRGJ2,TGTGCCTTGTGGGAGGTGCGGAGGGGTAAGAAACTCTTT,CALWEVRRGKKLF
TRGV8,.,TRGJ1/TRGJ2,TGTGCCACCTGGGATAGAGGTGAGAAACTCTTT,CATWDRGEKLF
TRGV9,.,TRGJ1/TRGJ2,TGTGCCTTGTGGGAGGTGAACCGGCCGAATTATTATAAGAAACTCTTT,CALWEVNRPNYYKKLF
TRGV9,medium-sized,TRGJ1/TRGJ2,TGTGCCTTGTGGGACTTTTATAAGAAACTCTTT,CALWDFYKKLF
TRGV5,medium-sized,TRGJ1/TRGJ2,TGTGCCACCTGGGACAGGCATTATTATAAGAAACTCTTT,CATWDRHYYKKLF
TRGV4,few,TRGJ1/TRGJ2,TGTGCCACCTGGAATGGGCAGACCTATAAGAAACTCTTT,CATWNGQTYKKLF
TRGV9,few,TRGJP2,TGTGCCTTGTGGGAGGCGCGTAGTGATTGGATCAAGACGTTT,CALWEARSDWIKTF
TRGV5,medium-sized,TRGJ1/TRGJ2,TGTGCCACCTGGGACAGGCCTGGGAAACTCTTT,CATWDRPGKLF
TRGV9,few,TRGJ1/TRGJ2,TGTGCCTTGTGGGCCCCCCCCAGTTATTATAAGAAACTCTTT,CALWAPPSYYKKLF
TRGV2,few,TRGJ1/TRGJ2,TGTGCCACCTGGGACGCGGAAGGGCCGATTTATTATAAGAAACTCTTT,CATWDAEGPIYYKKLF
TRGV8,few,TRGJ1/TRGJ2,TGTGCCACCTGGGATAGATCGAATTATTATAAGAAACTCTTT,CATWDRSNYYKKLF
TRGV9,.,TRGJ1/TRGJ2,TGTGCCTTGTGGGAGGCGCTCCCTGGGAAACTCTTT,CALWEALPGKLF
TRGV4,.,TRGJP2,TGTGCCACCTGGAATGGGCATCCCGCTAAGAGTGATTGGATCAAGACGTTT,CATWNGHPAKSDWIKTF
TRGV4,.,TRGJ1/TRGJ2,TGTGCCACCTGGGATGCCGGGGCCTCTTATTATAAGAAACTCTTT,CATWDAGASYYKKLF
TRGV8,.,TRGJP1,TGTGCCACCTGGGATCCCCTCTATACCACTGGTTGGTTCAAGATATTT,CATWDPLYTTGWFKIF
TRGV4,few,TRGJ1/TRGJ2,TGTGCCACCTGGGTCAGATATTATTATAAGAAACTCTTT,CATWVRYYYKKLF
TRGV4,.,TRGJ1/TRGJ2,TGTGCCACCTGGGATGGGCGTAATAAGAAACTCTTT,CATWDGRNKKLF
TRGV9,.,TRGJP1,TGTGCCTTGTGGGGGGTGTCTGGTTGGTTCAAGATATTT,CALWGVSGWFKIF
TRGV8,.,TRGJP2,TGTGCCACCTGGGATCAGGCGAGGGGTAGTGATTGGATCAAGACGTTT,CATWDQARGSDWIKTF
TRGV4,.,TRGJP2,TGTGCCACCTGGATAGCCCCCTATAGTAGTGATTGGATCAAGACGTTT,CATWIAPYSSDWIKTF
TRGV8,few,TRGJ1/TRGJ2,TGTGCCACCTGGGACTCCCATAAGAAACTCTTT,CATWDSHKKLF
TRGV3,few,TRGJ1/TRGJ2,TGTGCCACCTGGGACTTGGGGTATAAGAAACTCTTT,CATWDLGYKKLF
TRGV8,.,TRGJ1/TRGJ2,TGTGCCACCTGGTCACCGGCTTATTATAAGAAACTCTTT,CATWSPAYYKKLF
TRGV4,few,TRGJ1/TRGJ2,TGTGCCACCTGGCCCTCCCGGTCCCATTATAAGAAACTCTTT,CATWPSRSHYKKLF
TRGV9,medium-sized,TRGJ1/TRGJ2,TGTGCCTTGTGGGAGACAAAGGGGAAGAAACTCTTT,CALWETKGKKLF
TRGV9,.,TRGJ1/TRGJ2,TGTGCCTTTCCTGCCCTAAGTGGGACTAAGAAACTCTTT,CAFPALSGTKKLF
TRGV9,few,TRGJ1/TRGJ2,TGTGCCTTGTGGGAGGTTGCCCCGGGTCGTTATTCTTATTATAAGAAACTCTTT,CALWEVAPGRYSYYKKLF